This passage covers 20 T cell receptor beta chains from one sample sequenced in a study of blood T cell repertoires in COVID-19. Measured with immunoSEQ multiplex PCR; TCRdb has only the in-frame clones, and not every one. Among about 210,000 clones listed, around four fifths were seen once. Sequenced: peripheral blood. These receptors came from a woman between 50 and 59 years old with active or convalescent COVID-19.

Note on this clone: In the same sample, other DNA sequences code for this CDR3. This chain uses TRBV18 with TRBJ2-5, with a tentative D call TRBD2 (6 bases). Trimming cost V 3 bases and J 5 bases, with 13 bases left between them. Germline V gives CDR1 KGHSH, CDR2 LQKENI. CDR3 length: 14 amino acids. The CDR3 sequence is CASSPLDRGETQYF. As DNA, the CDR3 is TGTGCCAGCTCACCCTTGGACCGGGGGGAGACCCAGTACTTC.

The chain combines TRBV28 with TRBJ2-2, with D tentatively TRBD1 (5 bases). The germline V gene has CDR1 MDHEN and CDR2 SYDVKM. The CDR3 loop spans 14 amino acids. V was pared by 2 bases and J by 9 bases, with 13 bases between. CDR3 sequence (DNA): TGTGCCAGCAGTTTAATAGGACATGGCCGGGAGCTGTTTTTT. Translating gives CASSLIGHGRELFF.

V gene TRBV5-1 combines with J gene TRBJ1-3; a possible D gene is TRBD1 (6 bases). V lost 5 bases and J 4 bases, leaving 10 bases between the germline ends. CDR1 and CDR2 from the germline V gene are SGHRS and YFSETQ. This CDR3 comprises 13 residues. CDR3 nucleotides: TGCGCCAGCAGACAGGGAACAGGAAACACCATATATTTT. Its translation is CASRQGTGNTIYF.

The chain links TRBV5-1 to TRBJ2-5; possible D gene TRBD2, 7 bases. The V end was cut by 3 bases, the J end by 4 bases, with 19 bases between. There are 16 residues in the CDR3. Germline loops: CDR1 SGHRS, CDR2 YFSETQ. The CDR3 protein is CASSSAPAGAGETQYF. The CDR3 nucleotides read TGCGCCAGCAGCTCGGCCCCCGCGGGGGCCGGAGAGACCCAGTACTTC.

In DNA, the CDR3 is TGTGCCAGCAGTCCACAGGGGGCCATGAGGACTGAAGCTTTCTTT. Its protein is CASSPQGAMRTEAFF. The chain is built from TRBV27 and TRBJ1-1; 9 positions match TRBD1. Germline loops: CDR1 MNHEY, CDR2 SMNVEV (reference sequence). The CDR3 runs 15 residues. The J segment lost 5 bases and the V segment lost 5 bases, leaving 9 bases of the junction unmatched.

The V gene is TRBV20-1, the J gene TRBJ2-7; possibly TRBD2 for D (5 bases). Germline values: CDR1 DFQATT, CDR2 SNEGSKA (reference sequence). This CDR3 has 13 amino acids. V lost 3 bases to trimming and J lost 3 bases, with 12 bases between them. The CDR3 DNA follows: TGCAGTGCTAGTTTTGCTAGCCGCTACGAGCAGTACGTC. This gives the protein CSASFASRYEQYV.

The chain has TRBV28 and TRBJ2-5; a weak D match, TRBD1 (5 bases). V was pared by 4 bases and J by 5 bases, with 11 bases between. CDR1 is MDHEN, CDR2 SYDVKM, per germline. This CDR3 has 13 amino acids. CDR3 loop: CASSSIGVETQYF. CDR3 in DNA: TGTGCCAGCAGTTCTATAGGGGTGGAGACCCAGTACTTC.

This clone was detected a few times. CDR3 coding DNA: TGTGCCAGCAGTGAAGAAGGGGAAGATGAAGCTTTCTTT. It encodes CASSEEGEDEAFF. The rearrangement uses TRBV6-4 and TRBJ1-1; tentative D call: TRBD1 (5 bases). CDR3 length equals 13 residues. V was cut by 3 bases and J by 7 bases, with 12 bases left in between. Germline V CDR1 and CDR2: MRHNA, SNTAGT.

J is TRBJ1-1 and V is TRBV5-1; a weak D match, TRBD1 (5 bases). Germline loops: CDR1 SGHRS, CDR2 YFSETQ. This CDR3 region has 15 residues. V dropped 2 bases and J dropped 5 bases, with 16 bases sitting between them. The CDR3, as DNA: TGCGCCAGCAGCTTAGGTCAGGTCCGGGGGACTGAAGCTTTCTTT. This codes for CASSLGQVRGTEAFF.

This clone was counted only a few times. The rearrangement joins TRBV6-5 to TRBJ1-5; possibly TRBD1 for D (6 bases). Germline V gene data show CDR1 as MNHEY and CDR2 as SVGAGI. The CDR3 runs to 15 residues. V lost 6 bases and J 0 bases, leaving 12 bases between the germline ends. This CDR3 reads CASRQGDYSNQPQHF. In DNA, the CDR3 is TGTGCCAGCAGACAGGGAGATTATAGCAATCAGCCCCAGCATTTT.

The chain is built from TRBV28 and TRBJ2-1; the match to TRBD1 covers 8 bases. This CDR3 spans 15 amino acids. The junction had 4 bases not matched to a gene; V was cut back by 5 bases and J by 1 base. Germline assignment: CDR1 MDHEN and CDR2 SYDVKM. This CDR3 is CASSLDRGSYNEQFF. In DNA form, the CDR3 reads TGTGCCAGCAGTCTCGACAGGGGATCCTACAATGAGCAGTTCTTC.

The chain is built from TRBV6-6 and TRBJ2-4; possible D gene TRBD2, 5 bases. The V and J ends lost 0 bases and 4 bases respectively, with 13 bases between them. Germline CDR1 MNHNY, CDR2 SVGAGI (reference sequence). CDR3 size: 16 residues. Here the CDR3 reads CASSYSGGGEKNIQYF. CDR3 DNA sequence: TGTGCCAGCAGTTACTCGGGCGGTGGGGAGAAAAACATTCAGTACTTC.

In regard to this clone: Different DNA sequences within this sample yield the same CDR3. The chain couples TRBV5-1 to TRBJ1-5, with TRBD1 matching 8 bases. Germline CDR1 is SGHRS and CDR2 is YFSETQ. Trimming at V came to 4 bases and at J to 2 bases, leaving 2 bases not matched to a gene. This CDR3 spans 14 amino acids. CDR3 sequence: CASSTGGGNQPQHF. The DNA for the CDR3 is TGCGCCAGCAGCACAGGGGGAGGCAATCAGCCCCAGCATTTT.

The chain links TRBV9 to TRBJ2-3, with TRBD2 identical over 8 bases. The CDR3 has 15 amino acids. V lost 0 bases, J lost 6 bases, and 6 bases stayed unmatched. Germline CDR1 reads SGDLS; CDR2 reads YYNGEE. The CDR3 protein is CASSVGSGNWDTQYF. The CDR3, as DNA: TGTGCCAGCAGCGTAGGTAGCGGGAACTGGGATACGCAGTATTTT.

This chain uses TRBV25-1 with TRBJ2-3; D perhaps matches TRBD1 (6 bases). The CDR3 is made up of 11 amino acids. Trimming cost V 4 bases and J 9 bases, with 8 bases left between them. Germline lookup yields CDR1 MGHDK and CDR2 SYGVNS. DNA for the CDR3: TGTGCCAGCAGTGTTCAGGGGACGCAGTATTTT. Translation: CASSVQGTQYF.

J is TRBJ1-3 and V is TRBV5-4; D remains unclear. The CDR3 covers 15 residues. Trimming took 0 bases from V and 0 from J, leaving 7 bases between them. Germline V gene lookup returns CDR1 SGHNT and CDR2 YYREEE (reference sequence). CDR3 DNA sequence: TGTGCCAGCAGCTTGGATCCGTACTCTGGAAACACCATATATTTT. It translates to CASSLDPYSGNTIYF.

The CDR3 loop reads CASSLFEEVEKLFF. The DNA of the CDR3 is TGTGCCAGCAGTTTATTCGAGGAGGTTGAAAAACTGTTTTTT. V is TRBV28 and J is TRBJ1-4; D call uncertain. The V gene's germline CDR1 is MDHEN and CDR2 SYDVKM. The CDR3 runs 14 residues. V lost 1 base and J 7 bases, leaving 10 bases between the germline ends.

The V gene is TRBV6-5, the J gene TRBJ2-2, with D tentatively TRBD1 (6 bases). The CDR3 consists of 16 residues. With 0 bases removed from V and 7 bases from J, the gap between germline ends came to 15 bases. From germline, CDR1 is MNHEY and CDR2 SVGAGI. This CDR3 reads CASSYSWTAYDGELFF. CDR3 in DNA: TGTGCCAGCAGTTACTCTTGGACAGCTTACGACGGGGAGCTGTTTTTT.

This chain joins TRBV6-5 and TRBJ1-6, with 7 positions matching TRBD1. CDR3 length: 15 amino acids. Looked up from germline, CDR1 is MNHEY and CDR2 is SVGAGI. V shed 4 bases and J 5 bases; nucleotides not matched to a gene: 5. CDR3 protein: CASSSPTGNNSPLHF. The CDR3 DNA reads TGTGCCAGCAGTTCCCCGACAGGGAATAATTCACCCCTCCACTTT.

The rearrangement uses TRBV3-1 (or the pseudogene TRBV3-2) and TRBJ2-3; 9 nucleotides line up with TRBD1. With 4 bases clipped from V and 3 bases from J, the junction kept 5 bases outside the gene matches. The germline CDR1 and CDR2 sequences are LGHDT and YNNKEL (reference sequence). The CDR3 is 15 amino acids. The DNA of the CDR3 is TGTGCCAGCAGCCCCCGGGACAGGGTAACAGATACGCAGTATTTT. Protein product: CASSPRDRVTDTQYF.